Listed below are T cell receptor beta chains from one sample, sequenced in a study of blood T cell repertoires in COVID-19. This table comes from immunoSEQ multiplex PCR, and its TCRdb copy is limited to in-frame clones, with some not included. The repertoire includes about 280,000 clones, 85% of them detected once, and 2% to 3% sits in the top ten. Sequencing used PBMCs or T cells enriched from blood (not recorded which). The receptors were gathered from a woman aged 50 to 65 who had recovered from COVID-19. CDR3s include the opening cysteine and the closing phenylalanine or tryptophan. D genes are given only for firm matches. Size tells how often a clone was seen (once, few, many) or the class of an expanded clone, and some rows leave it out.

abundance	v_gene	len	d_gene	j_gene	CDR3nt	CDR3aa
few	TRBV28	16	TRBD1	TRBJ1-4	TGTGCCAGCAGTTCCCAGGGGGCAGTTTCAGGTGAAAAACTGTTTTTT	CASSSQGAVSGEKLFF
.	TRBV28	16	.	TRBJ2-5	TGTGCCAGCAGTTTCTCTACCGGGACACCCCAAGAGACCCAGTACTTC	CASSFSTGTPQETQYF
.	TRBV25-1	15	TRBD2	TRBJ2-7	TGTGCCAGCAGTGATAGGGCTAGCGGGACCTACGAGCAGTACTTC	CASSDRASGTYEQYF
few	TRBV18	15	.	TRBJ1-4	TGTGCCAGCTCACCCATCTTACATATGGGCGAAAAACTGTTTTTT	CASSPILHMGEKLFF
.	TRBV30	14	.	TRBJ2-6	TGTGCCTGGAGTGTGGGAGCTGGGGCCAACGTCCTGACTTTC	CAWSVGAGANVLTF
few	TRBV5-4	15	.	TRBJ2-5	TGTGCCAGCAGTAAGCCCGGGGTCGGGGTAGAGACCCAGTACTTC	CASSKPGVGVETQYF
.	TRBV10-2	16	TRBD1	TRBJ2-2	TGCGCCAGCAGGGAGTCGACAGGGGGCCTGGGCGGGGAGCTGTTTTTT	CASRESTGGLGGELFF
.	TRBV27	14	.	TRBJ2-7	TGTGCCAGGACAGATGGCACTCGCACATACGAGCAGTACTTC	CARTDGTRTYEQYF
.	TRBV7-2	15	TRBD1	TRBJ2-7	TGTGCCAGCAGCACAGGGACAGCCAACCTCTACGAGCAGTACTTC	CASSTGTANLYEQYF
.	TRBV5-1	15	.	TRBJ1-4	TGCGCCAGCAGCTACAAGACAGTAACTAATGAAAAACTGTTTTTT	CASSYKTVTNEKLFF
.	TRBV4-1	16	TRBD1	TRBJ1-2	TGCGCCAGCAGCCAACCTCCGGGACAGGGGACGGATGGCTACACCTTC	CASSQPPGQGTDGYTF
few	TRBV27	14	.	TRBJ2-5	TGTGCCAGCAGTTTATTCGTGGGGGGAGAGACCCAGTACTTC	CASSLFVGGETQYF
.	TRBV19	14	TRBD2	TRBJ2-7	TGTGCCAGTAGCTTAGCGGGAGTTCACTACGAGCAGTACTTC	CASSLAGVHYEQYF
.	TRBV3-1/TRBV3-2	13	.	TRBJ2-3	TGTGCCAGCACTGGGGGCGGCACAGATACGCAGTATTTT	CASTGGGTDTQYF
.	TRBV5-1	15	TRBD2	TRBJ2-1	TGCGCCAGCAGCCCGGGACTAGCGGGGAACAATGAGCAGTTCTTC	CASSPGLAGNNEQFF
.	TRBV24-1	14	TRBD1	TRBJ2-3	TGTGCCACCAGTGAGCTGACAGGGGGAGATACGCAGTATTTT	CATSELTGGDTQYF